Below are 19 T cell receptor beta chains sequenced from a single sample in a study of T cell responses to AZD1222 COVID-19 vaccine. Assay used: immunoSEQ multiplex PCR; TCRdb lists only in-frame clones, some missing. In the table there are around 83,000 clones, around 90% of which are singletons. Here the sequenced sample was peripheral blood, taken on day 0 of AZD1222 vaccination. The source is an adult in good health.

The V call is TRBV6-5, the J call TRBJ1-3; D may be TRBD1 (5 bases). CDR1 is MNHEY, CDR2 SVGAGI, per germline. Trimming removed 0 bases from V and 4 bases from J, with 13 bases in between. The CDR3 is 16 amino acids. The CDR3 spells CASSYSTVAGGNTIYF. CDR3 coding DNA: TGTGCCAGCAGTTACTCGACCGTGGCAGGGGGAAACACCATATATTTT.

J is TRBJ1-3 and V is TRBV7-3; D may be TRBD1 (5 bases). The CDR3 spans 15 residues. Per germline, CDR1 SGHTA and CDR2 FQGTGA. V gave up 5 bases and J gave up 2 bases, with 13 bases separating them. Here the CDR3 DNA reads TGTGCCAGCAGCACAGACAGTACCCCTGGAAACACCATATATTTT. It specifies CASSTDSTPGNTIYF.

The CDR3 sequence is CSADTGHGYTF. The CDR3 region has the DNA TGCAGTGCTGACACAGGGCATGGCTACACCTTC. The chain carries TRBV20-1 and TRBJ1-2; maybe TRBD1 (6 bases). The CDR3 is 11 residues long. Trimming stripped 5 bases from V and 6 bases from J, with 10 bases between. CDR1 and CDR2 from the germline V gene are DFQATT and SNEGSKA (reference sequence).

This rearrangement joins TRBV5-1 to TRBJ1-1; TRBD1 matches at 7 bases. The CDR3 consists of 14 residues. The germline gives CDR1 SGHRS, CDR2 YFSETQ. The junction had 3 bases not matched to a gene; V was cut back by 3 bases and J by 1 base. The CDR3 DNA follows: TGCGCCAGCAGCTGGGACAGAGCGAACACTGAAGCTTTCTTT. Translating it yields CASSWDRANTEAFF.

The chain uses TRBV5-1 and TRBJ2-3; 7 nucleotides align to TRBD2. Germline V lookup: CDR1 SGHRS, CDR2 YFSETQ. CDR3 length: 16 amino acids. J gave up 4 bases and V 0 bases, and 8 bases lay outside the gene matches. The CDR3 region is CASSLAVLAGPDTQYF. The CDR3 DNA follows: TGCGCCAGCAGCTTGGCCGTTTTAGCGGGCCCAGATACGCAGTATTTT.

The chain is built from TRBV7-8 and TRBJ2-3; D is perhaps TRBD1 (6 bases). V lost 6 bases to trimming and J lost 7 bases, with 17 bases between them. The length of the CDR3 is 14 residues. Germline V gives CDR1 SGHVS, CDR2 FQNEAQ. For the CDR3, the DNA is TGTGCCAGCAGTCTTATCCTGAGGGGGAATACGCAGTATTTT. This codes for CASSLILRGNTQYF.

This sequence joins TRBV5-1 and TRBJ2-5; 9 bases align to TRBD2. The CDR3 is 14 residues long. Germline CDR1 SGHRS, CDR2 YFSETQ. With V trimmed by 4 bases and J by 3 bases, 4 bases remained unmatched. The CDR3 spells CASSMGLAEETQYF. Written as DNA, the CDR3 is TGCGCCAGCAGCATGGGACTAGCCGAAGAGACCCAGTACTTC.

The rearrangement joins TRBV2 to TRBJ1-2; 7 nucleotides align to TRBD1. CDR1 and CDR2 from the germline V gene are SNHLY and FYNNEI. The CDR3 sequence is 13 residues long. J was trimmed by 5 bases and V by 6 bases; bases with no gene match: 6. The CDR3 protein is CASRTGTYYGYTF. As DNA, the CDR3 is TGTGCCAGCAGGACAGGGACCTATTATGGCTACACCTTC. Drawing the rest from reference TRBV2 and TRBJ1-2, the complete variable domain is EPEVTQTPSHQVTQMGQEVILRCVPISNHLYFYWYRQILGQKVEFLVSFYNNEISEKSEIFDDQFSVERPDGSNFTLKIRSTKLEDSAMYFCASRTGTYYGYTFGSGTRLTVV.

Concerning this clone: This sample also contains other DNA sequences that code for the same CDR3. The chain uses TRBV3-1 (or the pseudogene TRBV3-2) and TRBJ1-5; possible D gene TRBD1, 5 bases. This CDR3 comprises 13 residues. The V end was cut by 4 bases, the J end by 4 bases, with 8 bases between. Looked up from germline, CDR1 is LGHDT and CDR2 is YNNKEL (reference sequence). The CDR3 sequence is CASSPGGNQPQHF. Here the CDR3 DNA reads TGTGCCAGCAGCCCTGGGGGTAATCAGCCCCAGCATTTT.

The chain has TRBV30 and TRBJ2-5, with 8 bases fitting TRBD1. With V trimmed by 2 bases and J by 5 bases, 10 bases remained unmatched. The CDR3 sequence is 15 residues long. The germline V gene encodes CDR1 GTSNPN and CDR2 SVGIG (reference sequence). CDR3 coding DNA: TGTGCCTGGAGTCCCTCCCGCAGGGGGCACGAGACCCAGTACTTC. The encoded protein is CAWSPSRRGHETQYF.

This rearrangement joins TRBV18 to TRBJ2-7; 7 bases agree with TRBD1. The ends lost 6 bases at V and 0 bases at J; junction bases unmatched: 5. The germline V gene has CDR1 KGHSH and CDR2 LQKENI. This CDR3 has 14 amino acids. The CDR3 region is CASSPGTASYEQYF. In DNA, the CDR3 is TGTGCCAGCTCCCCAGGGACAGCCTCCTACGAGCAGTACTTC.

V and J are TRBV19 and TRBJ1-2; TRBD1 is a possible D gene (5 bases). With 6 bases removed from V and 5 bases from J, the gap between germline ends came to 19 bases. The germline V gene has CDR1 LNHDA and CDR2 SQIVND (reference sequence). This CDR3 is built from 15 residues. The CDR3 region is CASSDPRGGFYGYTF. The CDR3 nucleotides are TGTGCCAGTAGCGATCCCCGGGGCGGATTTTATGGCTACACCTTC.

Of note for this clone: Within the sample, other DNA sequences also encode this same CDR3. This chain links TRBV7-2 with TRBJ1-2; 7 bases are shared with TRBD1. CDR1 SGHTA and CDR2 FQGNSA come from the germline V gene. Losses at the gene ends were 1 base for V and 4 bases for J; bases not matched to a gene: 0. The CDR3 has 13 amino acids. This chain's CDR3 is CASSLGQGYGYTF. The CDR3 nucleotides read TGTGCCAGCAGCTTAGGACAGGGCTATGGCTACACCTTC.

The chain employs TRBV9 and TRBJ2-1; TRBD1 matches 7 bases. The V gene's germline CDR1 is SGDLS and CDR2 YYNGEE. This CDR3 contains 16 residues. The V and J ends lost 0 bases and 1 base, in that order; junction bases with no gene match: 4. The CDR3 loop reads CASSVVGTVSYNEQFF. The CDR3 DNA reads TGTGCCAGCAGCGTAGTGGGGACAGTTTCCTACAATGAGCAGTTCTTC.

This clone was counted a single time. The chain joins TRBV27 to TRBJ1-2; weak D call: TRBD1 (6 bases). The V gene lost 7 bases and the J gene lost 4 bases, with 13 bases spanning the gap. Germline V gene lookup returns CDR1 MNHEY and CDR2 SMNVEV (reference sequence). The CDR3 is 13 residues long. This CDR3 reads CASKFAGAYGYTF. As DNA, the CDR3 is TGTGCCAGCAAATTTGCAGGGGCCTATGGCTACACCTTC.

V is TRBV5-1 and J is TRBJ1-6; tentative D call: TRBD1 (5 bases). The CDR3 spans 14 residues. The germline V gene has CDR1 SGHRS and CDR2 YFSETQ. Trimming left V 1 base short and J 10 bases short, with 12 bases between. The CDR3 loop reads CASSLQGSPSPLHF. CDR3 sequence (DNA): TGCGCCAGCAGCTTGCAGGGTTCACCCTCACCCCTCCACTTT.

The chain uses TRBV5-1 and TRBJ2-1; D is perhaps TRBD1 (6 bases). With 4 bases removed from V and 0 bases from J, the gap between germline ends came to 14 bases. The CDR3 totals 16 residues. Per germline, CDR1 SGHRS and CDR2 YFSETQ. The CDR3 region is CASSVQGGSSYNEQFF. The CDR3 DNA reads TGCGCCAGCAGCGTACAAGGGGGTTCCTCCTACAATGAGCAGTTCTTC. The whole variable domain, filled in from reference TRBV5-1 and TRBJ2-1, reads KAGVTQTPRYLIKTRGQQVTLSCSPISGHRSVSWYQQTPGQGLQFLFEYFSETQRNKGNFPGRFSGRQFSNSRSEMNVSTLELGDSALYLCASSVQGGSSYNEQFFGPGTRLTVL.

CDR3 DNA: TGTGCCAGCAGTGGAAGGGGACAGGGGGTAAATCAGCCCCAGCATTTT. This encodes CASSGRGQGVNQPQHF. The rearrangement links TRBV2 to TRBJ1-5; TRBD1 matches at 11 bases. The CDR3 contains 16 residues. Germline CDR1 and CDR2: SNHLY and FYNNEI. The V gene end was trimmed by 4 bases and the J gene end by 4 bases; junction bases not matched to a gene: 6. Filled out from reference TRBV2 and TRBJ1-5, the complete variable domain reads EPEVTQTPSHQVTQMGQEVILRCVPISNHLYFYWYRQILGQKVEFLVSFYNNEISEKSEIFDDQFSVERPDGSNFTLKIRSTKLEDSAMYFCASSGRGQGVNQPQHFGDGTRLSIL.

The V call is TRBV24-1, the J call TRBJ2-7; 8 nucleotides agree with TRBD2. The DNA end is a closer match to TRBJ2-1, so the J assignment may be wrong. This CDR3 region has 16 residues. Germline V gene lookup returns CDR1 KGHDR and CDR2 SFDVKD. The CDR3 bases are TGTGCCACCAGTGAAGTAGCGGGGAGCTCCTACAATGAGCAGTTCTTC. The encoded protein is CATSEVAGSSYNEQFF.